The present entry profiles one T cell receptor beta chain with its context. Its antigen is currently unknown. Method: immunoSEQ multiplex PCR; TCRdb's copy keeps in-frame clones and lacks some. The table lists 75,000 to 95,000 clones, 90% to 95% of them singletons, with 0.4% to 0.55% in the top ten. This record comes from a study of OX40 agonist ivuxolimab in advanced cancers. Overall study context: An agonistic anti-OX40 (CD134) antibody, ivuxolimab, was used to treat the patients. Patients were 65% to 85% male with ages about 23 to 80, mean approximately 58. General observations from the study: Among the nonresponders, some also had low normalized T-cell clonal expansion. At doses 0.1 to 3.0 mg/kg, CD4+ and CD8+ clones expanded.

The CDR3 has 15 amino acids. Germline V gene data show CDR1 as SGHDT and CDR2 as YYEEEE. V gave up 0 bases and J gave up 0 bases, with 9 bases separating them. This chain connects TRBV5-6 to TRBJ1-1; D uncertain. The sequence was obtained from an adult with an advanced solid tumor such as melanoma, head and neck, liver or kidney cancer. This sample comprised CD4+ or CD8+ T cells sorted from blood, obtained in a trial of the OX40 agonist ivuxolimab. CDR3 coding DNA: TGTGCCAGCAGCTTGGCCCGGACGGTGAACACTGAAGCTTTCTTT. Translating gives CASSLARTVNTEAFF.